A selection of T cell receptor beta chains follows, all from one sample in a study of T cells after yellow fever vaccination. TCRdb reprocessed the 5' RACE reads with MiXCR, giving one entry per CDR3 protein. The sample lists more than 95,000 distinct CDR3 sequences, 6.5% to 9% occurring once. The sequences come from CD4+ T cells sorted from PBMCs, collected about 49 days after the first yellow fever vaccination. Receptor source: a man between 18 and 29 years old who received the YFV17D yellow fever vaccine. The CDR3 runs from the conserved cysteine through the conserved F or W. The order of the fields is D gene, V gene, J gene, CDR3 protein. The D gene is left open where the match is weak.

.	TRBV7-9	TRBJ1-6	CASSPGDQALHF
TRBD1	TRBV10-3	TRBJ1-1	CAISGGGTGVVSEAFF
.	TRBV28	TRBJ2-5	CASNRGLRETQYF
TRBD1	TRBV3-1	TRBJ1-1	CASSYTGTGGTEAFF
.	TRBV12-3/TRBV12-4	TRBJ2-3	CASSNPGLLVRGTQYF
.	TRBV7-2	TRBJ2-5	CASSAEETQYF
.	TRBV7-9	TRBJ2-4	CASSLGAGTHKNIQYF
TRBD2	TRBV3-1	TRBJ2-5	CASSQQLAGEETQYF
.	TRBV5-1	TRBJ2-2	CASSGASYTGELFF
TRBD1	TRBV7-2	TRBJ2-7	CASSRTGDEQYF
.	TRBV7-6	TRBJ2-3	CASSLRRGYTQYF
.	TRBV12-3/TRBV12-4	TRBJ1-1	CASRSDATEAFF
.	TRBV6-2/TRBV6-3	TRBJ1-1	CASSLGPEAFF
TRBD1	TRBV10-2	TRBJ2-5	CASSWPGQGEETQYF
TRBD1	TRBV4-2	TRBJ1-1	CASSPTPGTANTEAFF
.	TRBV20-1	TRBJ1-4	CSATDPGSTNEKLFF
.	TRBV20-1	TRBJ1-2	CSAQGGYGYTF
TRBD2	TRBV29-1	TRBJ2-3	CSYLRGAFTDTQYF
TRBD2	TRBV7-2	TRBJ2-1	CASSLLGGGDEQFF
.	TRBV28	TRBJ2-5	CASSLYPGLVETQYF
TRBD2	TRBV20-1	TRBJ2-1	CSARDLSGASYNEQFF
.	TRBV5-1	TRBJ1-3	CASSGTDSGNTIYF
.	TRBV6-5	TRBJ2-2	CASSYLRNTGELFF
.	TRBV7-2	TRBJ2-7	CASSLAVLVFYEQYF
TRBD1	TRBV18	TRBJ1-3	CASSPLGQGIKTGNTIYF
.	TRBV7-3	TRBJ1-1	CASSPRREGTEAFF
.	TRBV12-3/TRBV12-4	TRBJ2-5	CASSLVPTIQETQYF
TRBD2	TRBV6-2/TRBV6-3	TRBJ2-1	CASINSGGRYNEQFF
TRBD2	TRBV7-6	TRBJ2-3	CASSFSGGRSTDTQYF